The 27 T cell receptor beta chains given below trace back to one sample, sequenced in a study of T cell repertoires in cytomegalovirus infection (dated by TCRdb to about 2019). Reads for this sample came from an Illumina HiSeq 1500. Clones were called with MiXCR by TCRdb after fastp trimmed the public reads at Q25, and only in-frame beta chains were retained. Identical CDR3 protein sequences are pooled into one entry, listed with their most common genes and DNA. Present in this sample are roughly 230,000 distinct CDR3 sequences, approximately 13% of which were seen just once. The top ten clones comprise 1.6% of the sample. The sequenced material came from PBMCs. These receptors were obtained from a human donor in good health (CMV status not recorded). Some clones in this sample may be carry-over from other donors' samples.

The chain recombines TRBV20-1 with TRBJ2-4, with D possibly called TRBD1 or TRBD2 (5 bases each). The CDR3 has 14 amino acids. V shed 5 bases and J shed 0 bases, with 11 bases lying between them. The germline gives CDR1 DFQATT, CDR2 SNEGSKA (reference sequence). CDR3 nucleotides: TGCAGTGCTTCGGGACCCCTAGCCAAAAACATTCAGTACTTC. This gives the protein CSASGPLAKNIQYF.

In its sample, this clonotype was seen many times. The chain has TRBV6-1 and TRBJ2-2; D is possibly TRBD2 (6 bases). This CDR3 has 15 residues. V lost 7 bases and J 0 bases, leaving 12 bases between the germline ends. The germline V gene has CDR1 MNHNS and CDR2 SASEGT. The CDR3 coding sequence is TGTGCCAGCACCCCACTAGCTTCGAACACCGGGGAGCTGTTTTTT. Amino acid sequence: CASTPLASNTGELFF.

The V gene is TRBV6-6, the J gene TRBJ2-2; 9 positions agree with TRBD2. J gave up 4 bases and V 1 base, and 4 bases lay outside the gene matches. The CDR3 extends over 16 amino acids. Germline CDR1 is MNHNY and CDR2 is SVGAGI (reference sequence). The CDR3: CASSYLEREVTGELFF. DNA of the CDR3: TGTGCCAGCAGTTACTTAGAGCGGGAGGTCACCGGGGAGCTGTTTTTT.

The chain carries TRBV5-5 and TRBJ2-3; D ambiguous. V gave up 2 bases and J gave up 1 base, with 14 bases separating them. CDR1 is SGHKS, CDR2 YYEKEE, per germline (reference sequence). The CDR3 is 16 residues long. The CDR3 nucleotides are TGTGCCAGCAGCTTAGGTCCCGATCCCGGCACAGATACGCAGTATTTT. Translating it yields CASSLGPDPGTDTQYF.

V is TRBV6-6 and J is TRBJ1-6, with TRBD1 matching 8 bases. With V trimmed by 6 bases and J by 9 bases, 7 bases remained unmatched. Germline values: CDR1 MNHNY, CDR2 SVGAGI (reference sequence). This CDR3 has 14 residues. CDR3 amino acids: CASRIDRGFSPLHF. CDR3 DNA sequence: TGTGCCAGCAGGATAGACAGGGGATTTTCACCCCTCCACTTT.

With regard to this clonotype: At one boundary the junction diverges from the germline segment, which might be a read error. The chain employs TRBV19 and TRBJ2-7, with a weak D call TRBD2 (5 bases). Germline V gene lookup returns CDR1 LNHDA and CDR2 SQIVND (reference sequence). This CDR3 is 14 amino acids long. CDR3 bases: TGTGCCAGTAGTACCCGGGATGGCACCACCCCACATTCATTC. Translated: CASSTRDGTTPHSF.

This clonotype turned up a few times. The V and J genes are TRBV5-1 and TRBJ2-5; 10 positions match TRBD1. CDR1 and CDR2 from the germline V gene are SGHRS and YFSETQ. Losses at the gene ends were 6 bases for V and 5 bases for J; bases not matched to a gene: 7. This CDR3 is built from 14 residues. CDR3 sequence reads: CASTSTGGGETQYF. Here the CDR3 DNA reads TGCGCCAGCACTTCGACAGGGGGCGGGGAGACCCAGTACTTC.

This clonotype was detected a few times. The V and J genes are TRBV12-3 or TRBV12-4 and TRBJ2-1; D possibly uses TRBD1 or TRBD2 (6 bases each). With 1 base removed from V and 7 bases from J, the gap between germline ends came to 17 bases. This CDR3 has 16 amino acids. CDR3 nucleotide sequence: TGTGCCAGCAGTTTAGTAGGTAGCGGAGGGGGTAATGAGCAGTTCTTC. It translates to CASSLVGSGGGNEQFF.

This clonotype has a handful of counts. The chain joins TRBV7-2 to TRBJ2-1, with D possibly being TRBD1 (6 bases). Trimming pared 5 bases from V and 0 bases from J, leaving 11 bases between. The CDR3 consists of 15 residues. Germline assignment: CDR1 SGHTA and CDR2 FQGNSA. CDR3 protein: CASSPQGSSYNEQFF. CDR3 sequence (DNA): TGTGCCAGCAGCCCCCAGGGGAGCTCCTACAATGAGCAGTTCTTC.

This clonotype has a handful of counts. The J gene is TRBJ1-1, the V gene TRBV4-2; D is uncertain. Trimming shortened V by 3 bases and J by 1 base, and 15 bases separated the two germline ends. The CDR3 is 16 amino acids. Looked up from germline, CDR1 is LGHNA and CDR2 is YNFKEQ. CDR3 residues: CASSQDDLWRNTEAFF. CDR3 DNA sequence: TGTGCCAGCAGCCAGGATGACCTCTGGAGGAACACTGAAGCTTTCTTT.

A few counts support this clonotype. The gene calls are TRBV29-1 and TRBJ2-3; tentatively, D is TRBD1 or TRBD2 (5 bases each). V lost 4 bases, J lost 6 bases, and 14 bases lay in between. The germline gives CDR1 SQVTM, CDR2 ANQGSEA. The CDR3 has 13 residues. CDR3 in DNA: TGCAGCGTTGTAACGTCCGGGGCGGATACGCAGTATTTT. It translates to CSVVTSGADTQYF.

This chain uses TRBV29-1 with TRBJ2-1; TRBD2 aligns across 7 bases. Trimming at V came to 2 bases and at J to 4 bases, leaving 8 bases not matched to a gene. The length of the CDR3 is 15 residues. Per germline, CDR1 SQVTM and CDR2 ANQGSEA. The CDR3 loop is CSVESGGRIYNEQFF. The CDR3, as DNA: TGCAGCGTTGAAAGTGGCGGGAGAATTTACAATGAGCAGTTCTTC.

This clonotype occurred many times. The chain uses TRBV7-2 and TRBJ1-1; D is undetermined. Germline V CDR1 and CDR2: SGHTA, FQGNSA. Trimming shortened V by 4 bases and J by 7 bases, and 13 bases separated the two germline ends. The CDR3 length is 13 residues. The CDR3 spells CASSSQRGGEAFF. DNA for the CDR3: TGTGCCAGCAGCTCGCAGCGGGGAGGTGAAGCTTTCTTT.

This clonotype was observed many times. This chain joins TRBV11-2 and TRBJ1-2; TRBD1 agrees at 7 bases. V dropped 5 bases and J dropped 2; count of bases not matched to a gene: 8. The CDR3 contains 15 residues. Germline CDR1 and CDR2: SGHAT and FQNNGV. The CDR3 bases are TGTGCCAGCAGCACTTCGACAGGGACGAACTATGGCTACACCTTC. Translation: CASSTSTGTNYGYTF. The entire variable domain, with the rest obtained from reference TRBV11-2 and TRBJ1-2, is as follows: EAGVAQSPRYKIIEKRQSVAFWCNPISGHATLYWYQQILGQGPKLLIQFQNNGVVDDSQLPKDRFSAERLKGVDSTLKIQPAKLEDSAVYLCASSTSTGTNYGYTFGSGTRLTVV.

In its sample, this clonotype was seen many times. This chain uses TRBV5-6 with TRBJ2-7; 8 bases match TRBD1. Germline V gives CDR1 SGHDT, CDR2 YYEEEE. V trimming: 2 bases; J trimming: 2 bases; junction bases outside the gene matches: 3. CDR3 size: 14 residues. The CDR3 DNA sequence: TGTGCCAGCAGCTTTCTCAGGGGGCCCTACGAGCAGTACTTC. It translates to CASSFLRGPYEQYF.

This clonotype has at least ten counts. The V and J genes are TRBV7-2 and TRBJ1-1, with a possible D match to TRBD1 (5 bases). The CDR3 has 14 amino acids. Trimming pared 1 base from V and 5 bases from J, leaving 11 bases between. Germline V gene data show CDR1 as SGHTA and CDR2 as FQGNSA. The CDR3: CASSLGSGRTEAFF. In DNA, the CDR3 is TGTGCCAGCAGCTTAGGATCAGGGAGGACTGAAGCTTTCTTT.

The CDR3 loop reads CAWSVQGNYEQYF. The CDR3 nucleotides are TGTGCCTGGAGTGTACAGGGTAACTACGAGCAGTACTTC. The V gene is TRBV30, the J gene TRBJ2-7, with D perhaps TRBD1 (6 bases). The CDR3 covers 13 residues. CDR1 and CDR2 (germline): GTSNPN, SVGIG (reference sequence). V dropped 0 bases and J dropped 3 bases, with 9 bases sitting between them.

The V gene is TRBV19, the J gene TRBJ2-3, with TRBD1 matching 7 bases. The trim removed 6 bases at V and 3 bases at J, leaving 6 bases unmatched. The CDR3 contains 14 residues. Looked up from germline, CDR1 is LNHDA and CDR2 is SQIVND (reference sequence). CDR3 amino acids: CASRQGRGTDTQYF. The CDR3 DNA follows: TGTGCCAGTAGGCAGGGCAGGGGGACAGATACGCAGTATTTT.

This clonotype was detected ten times or more. The chain combines TRBV27 with TRBJ2-5, with D perhaps matching TRBD1 (6 bases). In germline, CDR1 is MNHEY, CDR2 SMNVEV (reference sequence). V was clipped by 5 bases and J by 5 bases, with 15 bases between them. This CDR3 comprises 14 residues. The CDR3 is CASSKLQGRETQYF. The DNA of the CDR3 is TGTGCCAGCAGTAAACTACAGGGAAGGGAGACCCAGTACTTC.

This clonotype was detected only a few times. This chain uses TRBV19 with TRBJ1-5; D not certain. The germline V and J ends were trimmed by 3 bases and 5 bases, with 14 bases remaining between them. CDR1 is LNHDA, CDR2 SQIVND, per germline (reference sequence). The CDR3 runs 15 residues. The CDR3 coding sequence is TGTGCCAGTAGTATTGCGAGCGGGCGGCATCAGCCCCAGCATTTT. This gives the protein CASSIASGRHQPQHF.

The chain is built from TRBV2 and TRBJ1-1; 8 bases agree with TRBD1. The V and J ends lost 4 bases and 2 bases, in that order; junction bases with no gene match: 3. This CDR3 spans 14 amino acids. Germline V gene lookup returns CDR1 SNHLY and CDR2 FYNNEI. The CDR3 nucleotides are TGTGCCAGCAGTGGCAGGGGGCAAAACACTGAAGCTTTCTTT. Translation: CASSGRGQNTEAFF.

This clonotype occurred a few times. The rearrangement joins TRBV12-3 or TRBV12-4 to TRBJ2-7; 7 nucleotides agree with TRBD2. The V gene end was trimmed by 6 bases and the J gene end by 0 bases; junction bases not matched to a gene: 5. There are 14 residues in the CDR3. Here the CDR3 DNA reads TGTGCCAGCAGCCATAGCGGGTCCTCCTACGAGCAGTACTTC. It codes for CASSHSGSSYEQYF.

This clonotype was seen repeatedly, ten times or more. The chain recombines TRBV19 with TRBJ2-3, with D uncertain. Germline V lookup: CDR1 LNHDA, CDR2 SQIVND (reference sequence). Between the trimmed V and J ends, which lost 6 bases and 2 bases, there was a span of 12 bases. This CDR3 contains 14 residues. This chain's CDR3 is CASRGRHLTDTQYF. As DNA, the CDR3 is TGTGCCAGTAGGGGCAGGCACCTCACAGATACGCAGTATTTT. The whole variable domain, filled in from reference TRBV19 and TRBJ2-3, reads DGGITQSPKYLFRKEGQNVTLSCEQNLNHDAMYWYRQDPGQGLRLIYYSQIVNDFQKGDIAEGYSVSREKKESFPLTVTSAQKNPTAFYLCASRGRHLTDTQYFGPGTRLTVL.

This clonotype was recorded a few times. This sequence joins TRBV5-1 and TRBJ2-7; tentatively, D is TRBD2 (6 bases). CDR3 size: 15 residues. Germline V gives CDR1 SGHRS, CDR2 YFSETQ. Trimming shortened V by 4 bases and J by 2 bases, and 16 bases separated the two germline ends. CDR3 in amino acids: CASSPEGGPAYEQYF. CDR3 in DNA: TGCGCCAGCAGCCCCGAAGGAGGGCCCGCCTACGAGCAGTACTTC.

This clonotype was observed many times. This chain joins TRBV6-5 and TRBJ2-6; D unresolved. Trimming stripped 2 bases from V and 2 bases from J, with 7 bases between. CDR3 length: 15 amino acids. Germline loops: CDR1 MNHEY, CDR2 SVGAGI. In DNA form, the CDR3 reads TGTGCCAGCAGTTACGGGGTAGCTGGGGCCAACGTCCTGACTTTC. Translated: CASSYGVAGANVLTF.

This clonotype was seen ten or more times. The V gene is TRBV19, the J gene TRBJ1-6; 9 bases map to TRBD1. Trimming at V came to 7 bases and at J to 7 bases, leaving 8 bases not matched to a gene. Per germline, CDR1 LNHDA and CDR2 SQIVND (reference sequence). This CDR3 contains 15 residues. CDR3 sequence: CASTPPDRGNSPLHF. In DNA, the CDR3 is TGTGCCAGTACCCCCCCAGACAGGGGGAATTCACCCCTCCACTTT. The entire variable domain, with the rest obtained from reference TRBV19 and TRBJ1-6, is as follows: DGGITQSPKYLFRKEGQNVTLSCEQNLNHDAMYWYRQDPGQGLRLIYYSQIVNDFQKGDIAEGYSVSREKKESFPLTVTSAQKNPTAFYLCASTPPDRGNSPLHFGNGTRLTVT.

This clonotype was detected ten times or more. CDR3 bases: TGTGCCAGCAGCTACCGGGACAGGAGCAATCAGCCCCAGCATTTT. Encoded protein: CASSYRDRSNQPQHF. This chain links TRBV7-8 with TRBJ1-5; 8 bases line up with TRBD1. The CDR3 covers 15 residues. The germline V gene has CDR1 SGHVS and CDR2 FQNEAQ. V shed 4 bases and J 1 base; nucleotides not matched to a gene: 3. The full variable domain, its missing parts supplied by reference TRBV7-8 and TRBJ1-5, is GAGVSQSPRYKVAKRGQDVALRCDPISGHVSLFWYQQALGQGPEFLTYFQNEAQLDKSGLPSDRFFAERPEGSVSTLKIQRTQQEDSAVYLCASSYRDRSNQPQHFGDGTRLSIL.